This T cell receptor (beta chain) was sequenced for a study of blood T cell repertoires in COVID-19. Produced via immunoSEQ multiplex PCR; TCRdb's table is partial and in-frame only. The sample contains around 6,700 clones, around 90% of which appear only once. Germline CDR1 reads MDHEN; CDR2 reads SYDVKM. V lost 2 bases, J lost 2 bases, and 12 bases lay in between. CDR3 size: 15 residues. Sequencing used peripheral blood. The sequence came from a human donor in a cohort sampled during active COVID-19. This chain connects TRBV28 to TRBJ2-5; D gene ambiguous. DNA for the CDR3: TGTGCCAGCAGTTTAAGCGCGGCTGTGCAAGAGACCCAGTACTTC. This sequence encodes CASSLSAAVQETQYF.